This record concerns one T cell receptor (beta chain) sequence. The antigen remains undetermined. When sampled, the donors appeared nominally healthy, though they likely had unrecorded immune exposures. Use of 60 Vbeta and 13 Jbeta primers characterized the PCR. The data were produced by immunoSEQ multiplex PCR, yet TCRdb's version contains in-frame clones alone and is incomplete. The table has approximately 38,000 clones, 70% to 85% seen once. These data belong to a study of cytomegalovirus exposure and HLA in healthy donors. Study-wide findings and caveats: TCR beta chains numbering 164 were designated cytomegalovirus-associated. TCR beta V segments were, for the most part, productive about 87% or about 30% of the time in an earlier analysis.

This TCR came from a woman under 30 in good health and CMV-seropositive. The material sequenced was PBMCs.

CDR3 in DNA: TGTGCCAGTTCCACAACCGGGACTACGGGCGAGCAGTACTTC. Protein product: CASSTTGTTGEQYF. The chain carries TRBV19 and TRBJ2-7; 7 bases fit TRBD2. The CDR3 contains 14 residues. J lost 6 bases, V lost 8 bases, and 13 bases had no gene match. The V gene's germline CDR1 is LNHDA and CDR2 SQIVND (reference sequence).